This entry lists 30 T cell receptor beta chains sequenced from one sample in a study of blood T cell repertoires in COVID-19. Sequencing was performed with immunoSEQ multiplex PCR; in TCRdb, only in-frame clones are kept and a portion is missing. This table has more than 15,000 clones, 85% to 90% appearing once. Sample: peripheral blood. These receptors all come from a man in his 60s with acute or convalescent COVID-19.

CDR3 residues: CASSVVDREAGYTF. CDR3 DNA sequence: TGTGCCAGTAGTGTCGTCGACAGGGAGGCGGGCTACACCTTC. The V gene is TRBV19, the J gene TRBJ1-2; 7 nucleotides agree with TRBD1. V was pared by 5 bases and J by 8 bases, with 11 bases of the junction left unmatched. The CDR3 spans 14 residues. The germline V gene has CDR1 LNHDA and CDR2 SQIVND (reference sequence).

The chain links TRBV10-3 to TRBJ1-6; 8 bases are shared with TRBD1. The CDR3 consists of 16 residues. From germline, CDR1 is ENHRY and CDR2 SYGVKD. The ends lost 4 bases at V and 6 bases at J; junction bases unmatched: 8. The CDR3 reads CAISGPSGQVNSPLHF. The DNA of the CDR3 is TGTGCCATCAGTGGACCCTCGGGACAGGTTAATTCACCCCTCCACTTT.

This sequence joins TRBV10-2 and TRBJ2-7; TRBD1 matches 9 bases. This CDR3 spans 14 amino acids. Germline trimming cut 4 bases from V and 7 bases from J; bases unmatched to any gene: 8. In germline, CDR1 is WSHSY, CDR2 SAAADI. CDR3 bases: TGCGCCAGCAGTGCGGGGACAGGGCCGGGTGAGCAGTACTTC. Protein product: CASSAGTGPGEQYF.

In this sample, this clone turned up once. The chain joins TRBV7-3 to TRBJ2-2, with a possible D match to TRBD1 (6 bases). Germline values: CDR1 SGHTA, CDR2 FQGTGA. V lost 5 bases to trimming and J lost 1 base, with 8 bases between them. The CDR3 is 14 amino acids. The CDR3 loop reads CASSPQGNTGELFF. CDR3 sequence (DNA): TGTGCCAGCAGCCCACAGGGGAACACCGGGGAGCTGTTTTTT.

The chain links TRBV24-1 to TRBJ2-1, with 7 bases fitting TRBD1. CDR1 is KGHDR, CDR2 SFDVKD, per germline. V shed 4 bases and J 7 bases; nucleotides not matched to a gene: 6. CDR3 size: 14 residues. CDR3 residues: CATSEGTVDNEQFF. The CDR3 nucleotides are TGTGCCACCAGTGAGGGGACAGTTGATAATGAGCAGTTCTTC.

This chain connects TRBV28 to TRBJ1-5, with 7 bases identical to TRBD1. Germline V lookup: CDR1 MDHEN, CDR2 SYDVKM. This CDR3 comprises 18 residues. Trimming took 4 bases from V and 7 from J; bases not matched to a gene: 19. CDR3 sequence: CASSSRGKDWPSRQPQHF. CDR3 coding DNA: TGTGCCAGCAGTTCCAGGGGGAAGGATTGGCCTTCGCGACAGCCCCAGCATTTT.

This chain connects TRBV7-9 to TRBJ1-2; the match to TRBD1 covers 9 bases. V dropped 8 bases and J dropped 4; count of bases not matched to a gene: 8. Germline V gives CDR1 SEHNR, CDR2 FQNEAQ (reference sequence). The CDR3 totals 14 residues. In nucleotides, the CDR3 is TGTGCCAGCGGCGAGGGGGACAGGGCCTATGGCTACACCTTC. It specifies CASGEGDRAYGYTF.

The chain joins TRBV12-3 or TRBV12-4 to TRBJ2-5; D is unresolved. The CDR3 is 13 residues long. The V gene lost 5 bases and the J gene lost 2 bases, with 9 bases spanning the gap. Here the CDR3 DNA reads TGTGCCAGCAGTCCCCAGGTACAAGAGACCCAGTACTTC. It is translated as CASSPQVQETQYF.

The chain is built from TRBV6-6 and TRBJ2-7; D possibly corresponds to TRBD2 (6 bases). The V gene's germline CDR1 is MNHNY and CDR2 SVGAGI (reference sequence). This CDR3 comprises 11 residues. Deletions cut 6 bases from V and 3 bases from J, with 6 bases between. CDR3 sequence: CASRGLYEQYF. Written as DNA, the CDR3 is TGTGCCAGCAGGGGACTCTACGAGCAGTACTTC.

The CDR3 sequence is CASSYREAYEQYF. The CDR3 DNA sequence: TGCGCCAGCAGCTACAGGGAAGCCTACGAGCAGTACTTC. The chain carries TRBV5-1 and TRBJ2-7, with D possibly matching TRBD1 (6 bases). CDR3 length equals 13 residues. V dropped 3 bases and J dropped 2 bases, with 9 bases sitting between them. In germline, CDR1 is SGHRS, CDR2 YFSETQ.

The chain combines TRBV9 with TRBJ2-3, with D possibly matching TRBD2 (5 bases). CDR1 SGDLS and CDR2 YYNGEE come from the germline V gene. This CDR3 is 13 amino acids long. V lost 2 bases, J lost 4 bases, and 8 bases lay in between. Here the CDR3 reads CASSVAGADTQYF. Written as DNA, the CDR3 is TGTGCCAGCAGCGTCGCCGGGGCAGATACGCAGTATTTT.

This chain uses TRBV9 with TRBJ1-3; D is perhaps TRBD1 (5 bases). V was pared by 0 bases and J by 6 bases, with 13 bases between. The CDR3 has 15 residues. The germline V gene encodes CDR1 SGDLS and CDR2 YYNGEE. The CDR3 is CASSVAQGRVNTIYF. Written as DNA, the CDR3 is TGTGCCAGCAGCGTAGCTCAGGGCAGGGTAAACACCATATATTTT.

This clone was counted a single time. The V gene is TRBV11-2, the J gene TRBJ2-3, with 14 bases matching TRBD2. From germline, CDR1 is SGHAT and CDR2 FQNNGV. With V trimmed by 5 bases and J by 5 bases, 6 bases remained unmatched. The CDR3 is 16 residues long. CDR3 residues: CASSTGLAGGGDTQYF. The CDR3 DNA is TGTGCCAGCAGCACCGGACTAGCGGGAGGTGGAGATACGCAGTATTTT.

V gene TRBV3-1 (or the pseudogene TRBV3-2) combines with J gene TRBJ2-6, with D tentatively TRBD2 (5 bases). The ends were cut back, 6 bases at V and 3 bases at J, with 15 bases in the middle. This CDR3 has 16 residues. Germline CDR1 and CDR2: LGHDT and YNNKEL (reference sequence). CDR3 nucleotide sequence: TGTGCCAGCAGTCCTCTTGGAGGAGTTGGGGCCAACGTCCTGACTTTC. The encoded protein is CASSPLGGVGANVLTF.

V and J are TRBV9 and TRBJ2-1; 15 bases map to TRBD2. The ends lost 3 bases at V and 15 bases at J; junction bases unmatched: 13. Looked up from germline, CDR1 is SGDLS and CDR2 is YYNGEE. The CDR3 loop spans 16 amino acids. CDR3: CASSASNPGTSGRMFF. The CDR3 region has the DNA TGTGCCAGCAGCGCCTCCAATCCCGGGACTAGCGGGAGGATGTTCTTC.

This chain joins TRBV7-2 and TRBJ2-2; 12 bases line up with TRBD2. This CDR3 is built from 16 residues. J was trimmed by 3 bases and V by 6 bases; bases with no gene match: 5. Germline V gives CDR1 SGHTA, CDR2 FQGNSA. CDR3 nucleotide sequence: TGTGCCAGCAGGCTAGCGGGAGGGCCGGACACCGGGGAGCTGTTTTTT. Protein: CASRLAGGPDTGELFF.

The chain couples TRBV5-1 to TRBJ2-7; perhaps TRBD1 as D (6 bases). CDR1 and CDR2 (germline): SGHRS, YFSETQ. There are 14 residues in the CDR3. V was trimmed by 4 bases and J by 0 bases, leaving 11 bases between them. CDR3: CASSPRQASYEQYF. DNA for the CDR3: TGCGCCAGCAGCCCCCGACAGGCCTCCTACGAGCAGTACTTC.

The chain has TRBV30 and TRBJ1-2; D not certain. The CDR3 runs 12 residues. V gave up 3 bases and J gave up 8 bases, with 13 bases separating them. The germline CDR1 and CDR2 sequences are GTSNPN and SVGIG (reference sequence). CDR3 amino acids: CAWSPWASGYTF. The DNA of the CDR3 is TGTGCCTGGAGCCCTTGGGCGTCGGGCTACACCTTC.

The chain joins TRBV3-1 (or the pseudogene TRBV3-2) to TRBJ2-7, with TRBD2 identical over 10 bases. V dropped 4 bases and J dropped 2; count of bases not matched to a gene: 2. The length of the CDR3 is 14 residues. The germline CDR1 and CDR2 sequences are LGHDT and YNNKEL (reference sequence). This CDR3 is CASSPAGGPYEQYF. The DNA of the CDR3 is TGTGCCAGCAGCCCAGCGGGAGGGCCCTACGAGCAGTACTTC.

This clone appeared a single time. In nucleotides, the CDR3 is TGTGCCAGCAGCCTCGATCTGACTAGCGGGAGAGATACGCAGTATTTT. Protein sequence: CASSLDLTSGRDTQYF. V is TRBV28 and J is TRBJ2-3, with 12 bases that match TRBD2. The V gene's germline CDR1 is MDHEN and CDR2 SYDVKM. This CDR3 region has 16 residues. V shed 6 bases, J shed 5 bases, and the junction held 9 bases outside the gene matches.

CDR3: CSASGRGGRNEQFF. The CDR3 DNA follows: TGCAGTGCTAGTGGGAGGGGGGGCCGAAATGAGCAGTTCTTC. V is TRBV20-1 and J is TRBJ2-1; tentatively, D is TRBD2 (7 bases). V was clipped by 3 bases and J by 7 bases, with 16 bases between them. Germline CDR1 DFQATT, CDR2 SNEGSKA (reference sequence). The CDR3 contains 14 residues.

The chain recombines TRBV11-2 with TRBJ2-7, with D possibly matching TRBD2 (5 bases). The V gene lost 1 base and the J gene lost 3 bases, with 16 bases spanning the gap. Germline V CDR1 and CDR2: SGHAT, FQNNGV. The CDR3 has 16 amino acids. DNA for the CDR3: TGTGCCAGCAGCTTAGGACCCGGGGTTTTCCGCTACGAGCAGTACTTC. Protein: CASSLGPGVFRYEQYF.

This clone was seen once. This chain connects TRBV3-1 (or the pseudogene TRBV3-2) to TRBJ1-4; no clear D gene. The ends were cut back, 4 bases at V and 7 bases at J, with 13 bases in the middle. This CDR3 contains 14 residues. Germline CDR1 reads LGHDT; CDR2 reads YNNKEL (reference sequence). The CDR3 DNA sequence: TGTGCCAGCAGCCCACAACGGAGGAGTGAAAAACTGTTTTTT. Its translation: CASSPQRRSEKLFF.

V is TRBV5-1 and J is TRBJ2-3; D gene uncertain. This CDR3 has 15 amino acids. The V gene's germline CDR1 is SGHRS and CDR2 YFSETQ. V dropped 4 bases and J dropped 0 bases, with 12 bases sitting between them. CDR3 sequence reads: CASSLDNPSTDTQYF. As DNA, the CDR3 is TGCGCCAGCAGCCTGGATAATCCTAGCACAGATACGCAGTATTTT.

CDR3 bases: TGTGCCAGCACCCGGGACACTTACGAGCAGTACTTC. It yields the protein CASTRDTYEQYF. The chain recombines TRBV2 with TRBJ2-7, with D perhaps matching TRBD1 (6 bases). The germline V gene has CDR1 SNHLY and CDR2 FYNNEI. The CDR3 length is 12 residues. V lost 7 bases to trimming and J lost 4 bases, with 11 bases between them. Based on the CDR3 plus reference TRBV2 and TRBJ2-7, the full variable domain is EPEVTQTPSHQVTQMGQEVILRCVPISNHLYFYWYRQILGQKVEFLVSFYNNEISEKSEIFDDQFSVERPDGSNFTLKIRSTKLEDSAMYFCASTRDTYEQYFGPGTRLTVT.

The V and J genes are TRBV6-1 and TRBJ2-2; 8 nucleotides agree with TRBD1. Germline trimming cut 4 bases from V and 1 base from J; bases unmatched to any gene: 5. Germline CDR1 and CDR2: MNHNS and SASEGT. CDR3 length: 16 amino acids. The CDR3 here is CASSGLQGGNTGELFF. The CDR3 DNA sequence: TGTGCCAGCAGTGGGTTACAGGGGGGGAACACCGGGGAGCTGTTTTTT.

The chain employs TRBV11-2 and TRBJ1-5; TRBD1 matches at 8 bases. The germline gives CDR1 SGHAT, CDR2 FQNNGV. The CDR3 sequence is 14 residues long. V shed 3 bases and J 5 bases; nucleotides not matched to a gene: 3. The CDR3 here is CASSFGQGDQPQHF. The CDR3 DNA follows: TGTGCCAGCAGCTTCGGACAGGGAGATCAGCCCCAGCATTTT.

This chain joins TRBV19 and TRBJ1-5; possibly TRBD1 for D (5 bases). CDR1 is LNHDA, CDR2 SQIVND, per germline (reference sequence). This CDR3 is 15 amino acids long. The V and J ends lost 3 bases and 9 bases respectively, with 18 bases between them. The CDR3 sequence: CASSIGPQGQGPQHF. The CDR3 nucleotides are TGTGCCAGTAGTATTGGGCCGCAGGGCCAGGGGCCCCAGCATTTT. Supplemented by reference TRBV19 and TRBJ1-5, the full variable domain reads DGGITQSPKYLFRKEGQNVTLSCEQNLNHDAMYWYRQDPGQGLRLIYYSQIVNDFQKGDIAEGYSVSREKKESFPLTVTSAQKNPTAFYLCASSIGPQGQGPQHFGDGTRLSIL.

This sequence joins TRBV7-8 and TRBJ2-7, with D perhaps matching TRBD1 (6 bases). This CDR3 contains 13 residues. The V and J ends lost 5 bases and 7 bases respectively, with 15 bases between them. CDR1 is SGHVS and CDR2 is FQNEAQ in the germline V gene. This CDR3 reads CASSARTAREQYF. DNA of the CDR3: TGTGCCAGCAGCGCTCGGACAGCTCGAGAGCAGTACTTC.

This clone came up once. This chain connects TRBV5-4 to TRBJ2-3, with a possible D match to TRBD1 (6 bases). Germline V gene sequence: CDR1 SGHNT, CDR2 YYREEE (reference sequence). CDR3 length: 15 amino acids. V gave up 0 bases and J gave up 2 bases, with 10 bases separating them. The CDR3 loop reads CASSLERGITDTQYF. The CDR3, as DNA: TGTGCCAGCAGCTTGGAAAGGGGGATCACAGATACGCAGTATTTT.